One sample yielded the 14 T cell receptor beta chains listed below, sequenced in a study of OX40 agonist ivuxolimab in advanced cancers. Method: immunoSEQ multiplex PCR; TCRdb's copy keeps in-frame clones and lacks some. The sample contains around 16,000 clones, approximately 77% of which appear only once. The sequencing here drew on CD4+ or CD8+ T cells sorted from blood, taken in a trial of the OX40 agonist ivuxolimab. Source of these receptors: an adult with an advanced solid tumor such as melanoma, head and neck, liver or kidney cancer.

This clone was counted a few times. The chain combines TRBV4-1 with TRBJ2-1; 8 bases map to TRBD1. V was clipped by 4 bases and J by 7 bases; unmatched bases: 9. There are 15 residues in the CDR3. Germline-derived CDR1 and CDR2 are MGHRA and YSYEKL. The CDR3 protein is CASSREDRAPNEQFF. In DNA, the CDR3 is TGCGCCAGCAGCCGGGAGGACAGGGCTCCTAATGAGCAGTTCTTC.

The CDR3 nucleotides read TGTGCCAGCAGCTTTTCCGGGACCGGGGGTTCACCCCTCCACTTT. Its protein product is CASSFSGTGGSPLHF. The chain recombines TRBV5-5 with TRBJ1-6; D may be TRBD1 (5 bases). The V end lost 2 bases, the J end lost 9 bases, and 15 bases lay between the germline ends. The CDR3 is 15 residues long. Germline V gene lookup returns CDR1 SGHKS and CDR2 YYEKEE (reference sequence).

The chain recombines TRBV27 with TRBJ1-5, with D possibly being TRBD1 (6 bases). CDR3 length equals 17 residues. V lost 0 bases, J lost 2 bases, and 14 bases lay in between. Germline V CDR1 and CDR2: MNHEY, SMNVEV (reference sequence). The CDR3 here is CASSLSRGVGGNQPQHF. The CDR3 DNA reads TGTGCCAGCAGTTTATCGAGGGGGGTGGGGGGCAATCAGCCCCAGCATTTT.

This clone was seen a single time. The rearrangement uses TRBV23-1 and TRBJ1-1; 9 nucleotides agree with TRBD1. TRBV23-1 is identified as an open reading frame with a role that is uncertain. The CDR3 is made up of 17 amino acids. The V and J ends lost 3 bases and 4 bases, in that order; junction bases with no gene match: 12. CDR3 loop: CASSHPSPQGACTEAFF. CDR3 nucleotide sequence: TGCGCCAGCAGTCACCCTTCTCCACAGGGGGCATGCACTGAAGCTTTCTTT.

This chain links TRBV13 with TRBJ1-5, with D uncertain. This CDR3 comprises 14 residues. The germline V and J ends were trimmed by 0 bases and 2 bases, with 5 bases remaining between them. Germline loops: CDR1 PRHDT, CDR2 FYEKMQ (reference sequence). For the CDR3, the DNA is TGTGCCAGCAGCTTAGGACAGCGCAATCAGCCCCAGCATTTT. Amino acid sequence: CASSLGQRNQPQHF.

The chain's CDR3 is CASSYSVMSYEQYF. CDR3 in DNA: TGTGCCAGCAGTTACTCTGTCATGTCCTACGAGCAGTACTTC. This chain links TRBV6-6 with TRBJ2-7; D remains unclear. Germline V gene data show CDR1 as MNHNY and CDR2 as SVGAGI (reference sequence). V lost 0 bases and J 1 base, leaving 7 bases between the germline ends. This CDR3 spans 14 amino acids.

This clone is termed medium-sized. The chain has TRBV10-3 and TRBJ2-7, with D tentatively TRBD2 (7 bases). The CDR3 covers 16 residues. CDR1 and CDR2 (germline): ENHRY, SYGVKD. Trimming stripped 0 bases from V and 0 bases from J, with 12 bases between. The CDR3 bases are TGTGCCATCAGTGAGTCGCGGGGGCGAAGCTCCTACGAGCAGTACTTC. This translates into CAISESRGRSSYEQYF.

The chain couples TRBV27 to TRBJ1-1; 7 bases are shared with TRBD1. CDR1 is MNHEY and CDR2 is SMNVEV in the germline V gene (reference sequence). The length of the CDR3 is 15 residues. Trimming removed 8 bases from V and 5 bases from J; junction bases left unmatched: 14. The CDR3 DNA follows: TGTGCCAGCTCCGGAAACAGGGGACTGAGGACTGAAGCTTTCTTT. This gives the protein CASSGNRGLRTEAFF.

The chain is built from TRBV7-6 and TRBJ2-3; D possibly uses TRBD1 or TRBD2 (5 bases each). Germline loops: CDR1 SGHVS, CDR2 FNYEAQ. The CDR3 runs to 16 residues. Trimming shortened V by 2 bases and J by 4 bases, and 16 bases separated the two germline ends. The CDR3 DNA is TGTGCCAGCAGCTTACACTGGGACGTCGGTGCAGATACGCAGTATTTT. Protein product: CASSLHWDVGADTQYF. Using reference TRBV7-6 and TRBJ2-3 for the parts outside the CDR3, the full variable domain is GAGVSQSPRYKVTKRGQDVALRCDPISGHVSLYWYRQALGQGPEFLTYFNYEAQQDKSGLPNDRFSAERPEGSISTLTIQRTEQRDSAMYRCASSLHWDVGADTQYFGPGTRLTVL.

V usage is TRBV19 and J usage is TRBJ2-6; perhaps TRBD2 as D (6 bases). V dropped 1 base and J dropped 4 bases, with 11 bases sitting between them. Germline V gene data show CDR1 as LNHDA and CDR2 as SQIVND (reference sequence). The CDR3 contains 16 residues. In DNA, the CDR3 is TGTGCCAGTAGTATAGCTGGGGCGGGAGGGGCCAACGTCCTGACTTTC. It codes for CASSIAGAGGANVLTF. Drawing the rest from reference TRBV19 and TRBJ2-6, the complete variable domain is DGGITQSPKYLFRKEGQNVTLSCEQNLNHDAMYWYRQDPGQGLRLIYYSQIVNDFQKGDIAEGYSVSREKKESFPLTVTSAQKNPTAFYLCASSIAGAGGANVLTFGAGSRLTVL.

The chain joins TRBV10-3 to TRBJ1-5; no firm D call. Germline CDR1 and CDR2: ENHRY and SYGVKD. The CDR3 sequence is 13 residues long. Trimming left V 2 bases short and J 7 bases short, with 9 bases between. The CDR3 is CAISEGVGQPQHF. CDR3 nucleotide sequence: TGTGCCATCAGTGAGGGGGTAGGGCAGCCCCAGCATTTT.

This chain connects TRBV27 to TRBJ1-1; 8 bases are shared with TRBD1. J gave up 0 bases and V 5 bases, and 5 bases lay outside the gene matches. Germline CDR1 and CDR2: MNHEY and SMNVEV (reference sequence). This CDR3 spans 15 amino acids. The CDR3 DNA reads TGTGCCAGCAGTCAGTGGGACAGGATGAACACTGAAGCTTTCTTT. Translation: CASSQWDRMNTEAFF.

This clone is termed medium-sized. This rearrangement joins TRBV7-9 to TRBJ1-3; the D is unclear. V was cut by 5 bases and J by 5 bases, with 7 bases left in between. CDR3 length equals 12 residues. Germline CDR1 is SEHNR and CDR2 is FQNEAQ (reference sequence). CDR3 coding DNA: TGTGCCAGCAGCACAAACAGAAACACCATATATTTT. Encoded protein: CASSTNRNTIYF.

Turning to this clone: This sample includes further DNA sequences coding for the same CDR3. V and J are TRBV5-5 and TRBJ1-2, with a tentative D call TRBD1 (5 bases). V was shortened by 0 bases and J by 8 bases, with 5 bases between the two germline ends. CDR1 SGHKS and CDR2 YYEKEE come from the germline V gene (reference sequence). The CDR3 sequence is 11 residues long. CDR3 loop: CASSLGGGYTF. The CDR3 DNA is TGTGCCAGCAGCTTGGGGGGGGGCTACACCTTC. The variable domain in full, with the rest retrieved from reference TRBV5-5 and TRBJ1-2, is DAGVTQSPTHLIKTRGQQVTLRCSPISGHKSVSWYQQVLGQGPQFIFQYYEKEERGRGNFPDRFSARQFPNYSSELNVNALLLGDSALYLCASSLGGGYTFGSGTRLTVV.